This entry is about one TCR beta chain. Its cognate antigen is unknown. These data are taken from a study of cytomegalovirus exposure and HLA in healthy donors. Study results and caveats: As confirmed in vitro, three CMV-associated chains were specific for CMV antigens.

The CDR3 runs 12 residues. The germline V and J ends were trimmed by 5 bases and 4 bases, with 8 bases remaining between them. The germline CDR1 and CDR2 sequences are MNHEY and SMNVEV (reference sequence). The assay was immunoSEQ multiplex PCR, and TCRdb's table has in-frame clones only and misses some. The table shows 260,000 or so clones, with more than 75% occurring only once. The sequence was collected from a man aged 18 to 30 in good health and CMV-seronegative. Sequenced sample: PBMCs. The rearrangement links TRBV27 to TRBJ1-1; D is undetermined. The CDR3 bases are TGTGCCAGCAGTCCGACGGGCACTGAAGCTTTCTTT. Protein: CASSPTGTEAFF.